What follows are 21 T cell receptor beta chains derived from one specimen sequenced in a study of cytomegalovirus exposure and HLA in healthy donors. Only in-frame clones appear in the TCRdb table, and some are missing; sequencing was by immunoSEQ multiplex PCR. The sample consists of roughly 220,000 clones, approximately 90% of them appearing once. Sequencing was performed on PBMCs. All receptors derive from a woman between 18 and 29 years old in good health and CMV-seronegative.

The rearrangement links TRBV27 to TRBJ1-1; D perhaps matches TRBD1 (6 bases). The CDR3 is 17 amino acids. The germline V gene encodes CDR1 MNHEY and CDR2 SMNVEV (reference sequence). Trimming shortened V by 4 bases and J by 0 bases, and 18 bases separated the two germline ends. CDR3 residues: CASSSTGTPYMNTEAFF. CDR3 nucleotide sequence: TGTGCCAGCAGTTCCACCGGGACACCCTACATGAACACTGAAGCTTTCTTT.

The genes are TRBV6-5 and TRBJ2-7; TRBD1 matches 8 bases. CDR1 and CDR2 from the germline V gene are MNHEY and SVGAGI. The CDR3 consists of 15 residues. Trimming cost V 6 bases and J 2 bases; bases outside gene matches: 9. This CDR3 is CASSLGQVAAYEQYF. CDR3 coding DNA: TGTGCCAGCAGCCTGGGACAGGTGGCGGCCTACGAGCAGTACTTC.

The chain joins TRBV27 to TRBJ2-5, with 13 bases identical to TRBD2. V dropped 3 bases and J dropped 5; count of bases not matched to a gene: 6. The CDR3 totals 16 residues. CDR1 is MNHEY, CDR2 SMNVEV, per germline (reference sequence). In DNA form, the CDR3 reads TGTGCCAGCAGTTTTGGACTAGCGGGAGTAGGGGAGACCCAGTACTTC. Its protein is CASSFGLAGVGETQYF.

The V gene is TRBV11-2, the J gene TRBJ2-1; 10 nucleotides align to TRBD2. J lost 2 bases, V lost 5 bases, and 9 bases had no gene match. Germline V gene sequence: CDR1 SGHAT, CDR2 FQNNGV. The CDR3 is 17 amino acids. The CDR3 nucleotides are TGTGCCAGCAGCCCTTCGCTAGCGGGGGCCCCCTACAATGAGCAGTTCTTC. Protein product: CASSPSLAGAPYNEQFF.

CDR3 residues: CASSLKGGSTEAFF. CDR3 sequence (DNA): TGTGCCAGCTCGCTCAAGGGGGGGTCGACTGAAGCTTTCTTT. V usage is TRBV18 and J usage is TRBJ1-1; perhaps TRBD1 as D (6 bases). The V end was cut by 6 bases, the J end by 5 bases, with 16 bases between. CDR3 length: 14 amino acids. The germline CDR1 and CDR2 sequences are KGHSH and LQKENI.

J is TRBJ2-7 and V is TRBV4-2; 10 nucleotides align to TRBD1. The CDR3 runs to 18 residues. V shed 4 bases, J shed 3 bases, and the junction held 15 bases outside the gene matches. Germline values: CDR1 LGHNA, CDR2 YNFKEQ. The CDR3 DNA follows: TGTGCCAGCAGCCGCCCGGGACAGGGGTCCGGCCTGGTCTACGAGCAGTACTTC. Encoded protein: CASSRPGQGSGLVYEQYF.

The chain recombines TRBV2 with TRBJ2-3; maybe TRBD2 (6 bases). The CDR3 contains 15 residues. The germline gives CDR1 SNHLY, CDR2 FYNNEI. With 9 bases removed from V and 1 base from J, the gap between germline ends came to 17 bases. CDR3 residues: CASGGRSGGTDTQYF. The CDR3 region has the DNA TGTGCCAGTGGGGGGAGATCTGGGGGCACAGATACGCAGTATTTT.

This clone was observed a single time. The chain uses TRBV30 and TRBJ2-7; 8 bases align to TRBD1. Germline CDR1 GTSNPN, CDR2 SVGIG (reference sequence). J lost 7 bases, V lost 5 bases, and 10 bases had no gene match. The CDR3 spans 13 residues. The CDR3 reads CAWGNRGSGEQYF. CDR3 nucleotides: TGTGCCTGGGGGAACAGGGGGTCGGGGGAGCAGTACTTC.

The chain uses TRBV18 and TRBJ2-3; 8 bases are a match to TRBD1. This CDR3 spans 15 amino acids. Per germline, CDR1 KGHSH and CDR2 LQKENI. V lost 3 bases to trimming and J lost 1 base; unmatched junction nucleotides: 3. The CDR3 bases are TGTGCCAGCTCACCTGGGACAGGTCGCACAGATACGCAGTATTTT. As protein: CASSPGTGRTDTQYF.

Only one count was recorded for this clone. V and J are TRBV7-9 and TRBJ2-1; D gene unclear. CDR3 length equals 14 residues. The V gene's germline CDR1 is SEHNR and CDR2 FQNEAQ (reference sequence). Trimming removed 3 bases at V and 7 bases at J, with 13 bases between. The CDR3 bases are TGTGCCAGCAGCTTGGTGGAGCGCCGAAATGAGCAGTTCTTC. Translation gives CASSLVERRNEQFF.

The chain links TRBV5-4 to TRBJ1-4, with TRBD1 identical over 7 bases. The CDR3 is 17 residues long. J gave up 5 bases and V 2 bases, and 12 bases lay outside the gene matches. In germline, CDR1 is SGHNT, CDR2 YYREEE (reference sequence). CDR3 nucleotides: TGTGCCAGCAGCTTACAGGGGCCTACCCCACTCAATGAAAAACTGTTTTTT. Amino acids: CASSLQGPTPLNEKLFF.

V gene TRBV30 combines with J gene TRBJ1-1; D not resolved. Germline V gives CDR1 GTSNPN, CDR2 SVGIG (reference sequence). The CDR3 covers 12 residues. The V gene lost 2 bases and the J gene lost 3 bases, with 7 bases spanning the gap. For the CDR3, the DNA is TGTGCCTGGAGTAGTTCAGACACTGAAGCTTTCTTT. Translation: CAWSSSDTEAFF.

This rearrangement joins TRBV27 to TRBJ1-1; unclear D gene. Trimming took 4 bases from V and 4 from J, leaving 10 bases between them. This CDR3 contains 13 residues. Germline V gives CDR1 MNHEY, CDR2 SMNVEV (reference sequence). The CDR3 sequence is CASSSRKVTEAFF. The CDR3 nucleotides are TGTGCCAGCAGTTCCAGGAAGGTCACTGAAGCTTTCTTT.

The chain employs TRBV10-1 and TRBJ2-2; unclear D gene. CDR3 length: 11 residues. Deletions cut 4 bases from V and 7 bases from J, with 4 bases between. Germline CDR1 reads WNHNN; CDR2 reads SYGVQD (reference sequence). The CDR3 DNA reads as TGCGCCAGCAGTGGTTACGGGGAGCTGTTTTTT. It yields the protein CASSGYGELFF.

The gene calls are TRBV5-1 and TRBJ2-2; D perhaps matches TRBD2 (6 bases). V lost 8 bases to trimming and J lost 1 base, with 9 bases between them. There are 13 residues in the CDR3. Germline loops: CDR1 SGHRS, CDR2 YFSETQ. Here the CDR3 reads CARISGNTGELFF. CDR3 sequence (DNA): TGCGCCAGGATTAGCGGGAACACCGGGGAGCTGTTTTTT.

The CDR3 reads CASSQMTGEGGNTIYF. DNA of the CDR3: TGTGCCAGCAGCCAAATGACAGGGGAGGGGGGAAACACCATATATTTT. The gene calls are TRBV11-2 and TRBJ1-3; 8 bases match TRBD1. The CDR3 is made up of 16 amino acids. V was pared by 5 bases and J by 4 bases, with 10 bases of the junction left unmatched. Germline V gene lookup returns CDR1 SGHAT and CDR2 FQNNGV.

V is TRBV6-4 and J is TRBJ1-1; the D is unclear. Germline CDR1 reads MRHNA; CDR2 reads SNTAGT. With 6 bases removed from V and 9 bases from J, the gap between germline ends came to 17 bases. This CDR3 is built from 13 residues. The CDR3 protein is CASSNRPGRKAFF. The CDR3, as DNA: TGTGCCAGCAGCAACCGCCCCGGTAGAAAAGCTTTCTTT.

The CDR3 bases are TGCGCCAGCAGCTTAACAGGGCTGGACTATGGCTACACCTTC. As protein: CASSLTGLDYGYTF. The V gene is TRBV5-1, the J gene TRBJ1-2; tentatively, D is TRBD1 (6 bases). The V end was cut by 2 bases, the J end by 3 bases, with 11 bases between. CDR1 is SGHRS and CDR2 is YFSETQ in the germline V gene. The CDR3 runs 14 residues.

This chain links TRBV18 with TRBJ2-3, with 7 nucleotides matching TRBD1. Germline V CDR1 and CDR2: KGHSH, LQKENI. This CDR3 has 15 residues. Trimming at V came to 6 bases and at J to 1 base, leaving 7 bases not matched to a gene. The CDR3 reads CASSPTGDGTDTQYF. The CDR3 nucleotides read TGTGCCAGCTCGCCCACAGGGGATGGCACAGATACGCAGTATTTT. The full variable domain, in which reference TRBV18 and TRBJ2-3 provide the parts outside the CDR3, is NAGVMQNPRHLVRRRGQEARLRCSPMKGHSHVYWYRQLPEEGLKFMVYLQKENIIDESGMPKERFSAEFPKEGPSILRIQQVVRGDSAAYFCASSPTGDGTDTQYFGPGTRLTVL.

The CDR3 nucleotides read TGCGCCAGCAGCTTGGGCAGGGGCGAATTGTATGGCTACACCTTC. Its protein is CASSLGRGELYGYTF. This chain joins TRBV5-1 and TRBJ1-2; D is perhaps TRBD1 (6 bases). The germline V gene has CDR1 SGHRS and CDR2 YFSETQ. The CDR3 is 15 amino acids. Trimming left V 0 bases short and J 5 bases short, with 14 bases between.

This chain joins TRBV6-6 and TRBJ1-2, with 10 bases aligning to TRBD1. Germline loops: CDR1 MNHNY, CDR2 SVGAGI (reference sequence). This CDR3 is 14 amino acids long. The V segment lost 5 bases and the J segment 7 bases; nucleotides outside the gene matches: 7. The chain's CDR3 is CASSRQGARGGYTF. As DNA, the CDR3 is TGTGCCAGCAGTCGACAGGGGGCTAGAGGTGGCTACACCTTC.